These 15 T cell receptor beta chains share one sample of origin, sequenced in a study of Graves' ophthalmopathy and Graves' hyperthyroidism. Amplification of TCR beta CDR3 regions used RNA transcripts. Following a first-round RT-PCR that used HTBI primers, a second-round multiplex PCR was carried out. TCRdb used MiXCR to reprocess the multiplex PCR reads, holding one entry per CDR3 protein. The sample has 350,000 to 450,000 distinct CDR3 sequences, roughly 21% seen once; the top ten hold around 3.1%. Sequencing was performed on peripheral blood. Receptor source: a woman in her late teens or twenties with stable Graves' hyperthyroidism.

Turning to this clonotype: A clone one base away is much larger, so this may be a read error. This chain links TRBV12-3 or TRBV12-4 with TRBJ1-1; D unresolved. This CDR3 region has 14 residues. The CDR3 nucleotides are TGTGCCAGCAGTACCCTCGACCGAAACACTGAAGCTTGCTTT. This translates into CASSTLDRNTEACF.

Details on this clonotype: This may stem from a read error, because a much larger clone lies one nucleotide away. The conserved final phenylalanine or tryptophan is absent from the CDR3, which likely points to a read error. The chain carries TRBV12-3 or TRBV12-4 and TRBJ2-2; D gene unclear. Between the trimmed V and J ends, which lost 3 bases and 6 bases, there was a span of 2 bases. The CDR3 is 11 amino acids. CDR3 DNA: TGTGCCAGCAGTTTCGCCGGGGAGCTGTTTGTT. Translating it yields CASSFAGELFV.

The table lists this clonotype with a few counts. This sequence joins TRBV12-3 or TRBV12-4 and TRBJ1-1; D uncertain. The CDR3 totals 12 residues. The V and J ends lost 5 bases and 7 bases respectively, with 11 bases between them. This chain's CDR3 is CASSEVRIEAFF. CDR3 coding DNA: TGTGCCAGCAGTGAGGTACGGATTGAAGCTTTCTTT.

In this sample, this clonotype turned up many times. J is TRBJ2-4 and V is TRBV30; D not resolved. The germline V gene has CDR1 GTSNPN and CDR2 SVGIG (reference sequence). V was clipped by 4 bases and J by 7 bases, with 14 bases between them. There are 13 residues in the CDR3. The CDR3 loop reads CAWKSGRWNIQYF. CDR3 DNA: TGTGCCTGGAAAAGTGGGCGATGGAACATTCAGTACTTC.

V usage is TRBV24-1 and J usage is TRBJ2-2; 12 bases map to TRBD2. After removal of 1 base from V and 0 bases from J, the junction contained 5 bases not matched to a gene. The CDR3 has 19 amino acids. CDR1 and CDR2 from the germline V gene are KGHDR and SFDVKD. CDR3 region: CATSDFGTSGPANTGELFF. The CDR3 nucleotides are TGTGCCACCAGTGATTTCGGGACTAGCGGGCCCGCGAACACCGGGGAGCTGTTTTTT.

This clonotype was recorded many times. The chain couples TRBV15 to TRBJ2-7; D could derive from TRBD1 or TRBD2 (5 bases each). The germline CDR1 and CDR2 sequences are LNHNV and YYDKDF (reference sequence). The CDR3 extends over 16 amino acids. V gave up 5 bases and J gave up 6 bases, with 23 bases separating them. The CDR3 DNA is TGTGCCACCAGCTCCGGGACCACTAGATCCTCGGCCGAGCAGTACTTC. It encodes CATSSGTTRSSAEQYF.

At least ten counts were recorded for this clonotype. This chain joins TRBV7-2 and TRBJ2-7; weak D call: TRBD1 (5 bases). CDR1 SGHTA and CDR2 FQGNSA come from the germline V gene. The CDR3 runs to 17 residues. Trimming pared 3 bases from V and 3 bases from J, leaving 21 bases between. This CDR3 reads CASSLVSFTGRGYEQYF. CDR3 nucleotide sequence: TGTGCCAGCAGCTTGGTATCATTTACCGGAAGGGGCTACGAGCAGTACTTC. Variable domain in full (rest from reference TRBV7-2 and TRBJ2-7): GAGVSQSPSNKVTEKGKDVELRCDPISGHTALYWYRQSLGQGLEFLIYFQGNSAPDKSGLPSDRFSAERTGGSVSTLTIQRTQQEDSAVYLCASSLVSFTGRGYEQYFGPGTRLTVT.

This clonotype appeared a few times. The chain carries TRBV12-3 or TRBV12-4 and TRBJ2-5; D remains unclear. Trimming pared 6 bases from V and 2 bases from J, leaving 7 bases between. The CDR3 sequence is 12 residues long. The CDR3, as DNA: TGTGCCAGCAGGCAGGAACAAGAGACCCAGTACTTC. This translates into CASRQEQETQYF.

Remarks on this clonotype: This clone may be a read error of a much larger clone one base away. This chain joins TRBV7-2 and TRBJ2-7; TRBD2 might be the D (6 bases). V lost 5 bases to trimming and J lost 11 bases, with 16 bases between them. Germline V gives CDR1 SGHTA, CDR2 FQGNSA. The CDR3 loop spans 12 amino acids. This CDR3 reads CASSGGWGEEYF. CDR3 nucleotide sequence: TGTGCCAGCAGCGGAGGGTGGGGTGAGGAGTACTTC.

This clonotype was observed at least ten times. The genes are TRBV10-3 and TRBJ1-5; a possible D gene is TRBD1 (6 bases). The germline V gene has CDR1 ENHRY and CDR2 SYGVKD. This CDR3 has 14 residues. V lost 6 bases and J 3 bases, leaving 12 bases between the germline ends. CDR3 sequence (DNA): TGTGCCATCAGCTCCCAGGGGTCCAATCAGCCCCAGCATTTT. It encodes CAISSQGSNQPQHF.

The gene calls are TRBV6-5 and TRBJ1-1; no definite D call. CDR1 MNHEY and CDR2 SVGAGI come from the germline V gene. Trimming removed 0 bases at V and 0 bases at J, with 11 bases between. The CDR3 totals 16 residues. In nucleotides, the CDR3 is TGTGCCAGCAGTTACTCGAAGGGAAGACTGAACACTGAAGCTTTCTTT. Its protein product is CASSYSKGRLNTEAFF.

This clonotype occurred many times. The J gene is TRBJ2-5, the V gene TRBV7-2; no clear D. This CDR3 has 14 amino acids. Trimming removed 1 base from V and 7 bases from J, with 13 bases in between. CDR1 and CDR2 from the germline V gene are SGHTA and FQGNSA. This CDR3 is CASSLGVVVGTQYF. Here the CDR3 DNA reads TGTGCCAGCAGCTTAGGGGTGGTGGTAGGGACCCAGTACTTC.

This clonotype was recorded many times. The genes are TRBV2 and TRBJ2-5; 8 bases are shared with TRBD2. V lost 5 bases and J lost 4; bases outside the gene matches: 9. Per germline, CDR1 SNHLY and CDR2 FYNNEI. The CDR3 is made up of 15 amino acids. CDR3 region: CASSIRTSQSETQYF. The CDR3 coding sequence is TGTGCCAGCAGTATTCGGACTAGCCAGTCAGAGACCCAGTACTTC. Full variable domain (remainder filled in from reference TRBV2 and TRBJ2-5): EPEVTQTPSHQVTQMGQEVILRCVPISNHLYFYWYRQILGQKVEFLVSFYNNEISEKSEIFDDQFSVERPDGSNFTLKIRSTKLEDSAMYFCASSIRTSQSETQYFGPGTRLLVL.

This clonotype was seen repeatedly, ten times or more. The rearrangement uses TRBV28 and TRBJ1-5, with D possibly matching TRBD1 (5 bases). The CDR3 is 17 residues long. Trimming took 5 bases from V and 0 from J, leaving 17 bases between them. Looked up from germline, CDR1 is MDHEN and CDR2 is SYDVKM. This chain's CDR3 is CASSKTRTLYSNQPQHF. The DNA for the CDR3 is TGTGCCAGCAGTAAGACCCGGACACTATATAGCAATCAGCCCCAGCATTTT.

This clonotype was seen at least ten times. The rearrangement uses TRBV4-2 and TRBJ2-1; TRBD2 agrees at 7 bases. The J segment lost 6 bases and the V segment lost 2 bases, leaving 7 bases of the junction unmatched. The CDR3 is made up of 15 amino acids. In germline, CDR1 is LGHNA, CDR2 YNFKEQ. This chain's CDR3 is CASSQPGLVGNEQFF. The DNA of the CDR3 is TGTGCCAGCAGCCAACCAGGACTAGTTGGCAATGAGCAGTTCTTC.